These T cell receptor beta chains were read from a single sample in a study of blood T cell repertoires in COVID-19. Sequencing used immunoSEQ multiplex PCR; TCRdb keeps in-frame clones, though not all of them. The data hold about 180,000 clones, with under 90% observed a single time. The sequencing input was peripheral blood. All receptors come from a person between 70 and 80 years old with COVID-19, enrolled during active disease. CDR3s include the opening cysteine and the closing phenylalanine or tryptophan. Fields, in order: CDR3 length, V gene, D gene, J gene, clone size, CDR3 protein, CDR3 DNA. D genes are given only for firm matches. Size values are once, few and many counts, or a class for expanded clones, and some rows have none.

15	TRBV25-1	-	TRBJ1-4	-	CASSETGATNEKLFF	TGTGCCAGCAGTGAGACTGGAGCAACTAATGAAAAACTGTTTTTT
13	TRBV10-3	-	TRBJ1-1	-	CATLITENTEAFF	TGTGCCACCCTGATAACAGAGAACACTGAAGCTTTCTTT
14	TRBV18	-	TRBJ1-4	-	CASSEGWANEKLFF	TGTGCCAGCTCGGAGGGCTGGGCTAATGAAAAACTGTTTTTT
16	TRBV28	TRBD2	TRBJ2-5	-	CASSPLLAEHQETQYF	TGTGCCAGCAGTCCCCTTCTAGCGGAGCACCAAGAGACCCAGTACTTC
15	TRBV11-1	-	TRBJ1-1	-	CASSLGGQGREEAFF	TGTGCCAGCAGCTTAGGCGGGCAGGGGAGGGAAGAAGCTTTCTTT
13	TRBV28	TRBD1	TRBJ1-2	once	CASRLGTGKGYTF	TGTGCCAGCAGATTAGGGACAGGGAAAGGCTACACCTTC
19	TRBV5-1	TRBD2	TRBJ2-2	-	CASSLAETSGRMNTGELFF	TGCGCCAGCAGCTTGGCTGAGACTAGCGGGAGGATGAACACCGGGGAGCTGTTTTTT
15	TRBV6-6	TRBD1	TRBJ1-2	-	CASSFPGQGNYGYTF	TGTGCCAGCAGTTTCCCGGGACAGGGGAACTATGGCTACACCTTC
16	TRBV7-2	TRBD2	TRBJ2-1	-	CASSLNGGANSNEQFF	TGTGCCAGCAGCTTAAACGGGGGGGCTAATAGTAATGAGCAGTTCTTC
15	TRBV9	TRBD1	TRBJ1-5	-	CASSADRAGNQPQHF	TGTGCCAGCAGCGCGGACAGGGCGGGCAATCAGCCCCAGCATTTT
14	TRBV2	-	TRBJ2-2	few	CATTRSPNTGELFF	TGTGCCACGACTAGGTCCCCGAACACCGGGGAGCTGTTTTTT
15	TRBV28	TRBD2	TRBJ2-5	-	CASSLAQRGGETQYF	TGTGCCAGCAGTTTAGCTCAGCGGGGGGGAGAGACCCAGTACTTC
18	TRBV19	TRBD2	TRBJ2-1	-	CASSIDFRTSGRAHEQFF	TGTGCCAGTAGTATAGATTTCCGAACTAGCGGGAGGGCCCATGAGCAGTTCTTC
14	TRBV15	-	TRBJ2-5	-	CATSRVRTEETQYF	TGTGCCACCAGCAGAGTGAGGACAGAAGAGACCCAGTACTTC
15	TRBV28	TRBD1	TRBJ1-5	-	CASCTSTGNHQPQHF	TGTGCCAGCTGTACGTCGACAGGGAACCATCAGCCCCAGCATTTT
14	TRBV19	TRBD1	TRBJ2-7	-	CASSARDRSYEQYF	TGTGCCAGTAGTGCTAGGGACAGATCCTACGAGCAGTACTTC
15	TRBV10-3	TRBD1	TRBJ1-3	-	CAIRGTGGSVNTIYF	TGTGCCATCAGAGGGACAGGGGGCTCGGTAAACACCATATATTTT
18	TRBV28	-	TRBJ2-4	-	CASSLELGFPRAKNIQYF	TGTGCCAGCAGTTTAGAACTAGGATTTCCACGAGCCAAAAACATTCAGTACTTC
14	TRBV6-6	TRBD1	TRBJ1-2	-	CASSTGQGSYGYTF	TGTGCCAGCAGTACGGGACAGGGGAGCTATGGCTACACCTTC
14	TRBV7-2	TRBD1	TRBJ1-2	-	CASSLEGADYGYTF	TGTGCCAGCAGCTTAGAGGGGGCGGACTATGGCTACACCTTC
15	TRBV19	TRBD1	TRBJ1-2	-	CASRTGDLYHYGYTF	TGTGCCAGCAGGACAGGAGACCTGTATCACTATGGCTACACCTTC
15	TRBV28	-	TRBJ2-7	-	CASRAPTQGTDEQYF	TGTGCCAGCAGGGCCCCTACACAGGGTACCGACGAGCAGTACTTC
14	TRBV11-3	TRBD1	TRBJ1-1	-	CASSLEAGGSKAFF	TGTGCCAGCAGCTTAGAAGCAGGGGGCTCGAAAGCTTTCTTT
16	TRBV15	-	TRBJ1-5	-	CATSRDRGNSNQPQHF	TGTGCCACCAGCAGAGATAGGGGGAATAGCAATCAGCCCCAGCATTTT
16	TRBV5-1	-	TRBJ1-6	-	CASSSQAVSFGSPLHF	TGCGCCAGCAGCTCTCAGGCAGTGAGTTTTGGTTCACCCCTCCACTTT
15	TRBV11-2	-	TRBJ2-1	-	CASSLEGGSYNEQFF	TGTGCCAGCAGCTTAGAGGGGGGATCCTACAATGAGCAGTTCTTC
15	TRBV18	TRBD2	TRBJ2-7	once	CASSPEASGKGEQYF	TGTGCCAGCTCACCAGAAGCTAGCGGGAAAGGTGAGCAGTACTTC
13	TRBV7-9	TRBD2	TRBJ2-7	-	CASSLSGANEQYF	TGTGCCAGCAGCTTAAGCGGGGCGAACGAGCAGTACTTC
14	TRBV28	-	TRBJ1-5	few	CASTSGFTDQPQHF	TGTGCCAGCACCTCAGGGTTTACCGATCAGCCCCAGCATTTT
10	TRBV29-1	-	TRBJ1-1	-	CSVRRGEAFF	TGCAGCGTGAGACGGGGTGAAGCTTTCTTT
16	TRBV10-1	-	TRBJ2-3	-	CASVVWRAASTDTQYF	TGCGCCAGCGTAGTTTGGCGGGCCGCTAGCACAGATACGCAGTATTTT
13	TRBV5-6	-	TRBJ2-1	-	CASRNTGYNEQFF	TGTGCCAGCAGGAATACAGGGTACAATGAGCAGTTCTTC
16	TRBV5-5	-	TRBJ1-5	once	CASSLVPGNSNQPQHF	TGTGCCAGCAGCTTGGTGCCAGGGAATAGCAATCAGCCCCAGCATTTT
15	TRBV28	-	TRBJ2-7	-	CASSIPGTPSYEQYF	TGTGCCAGCAGTATCCCTGGGACACCCTCCTACGAGCAGTACTTC
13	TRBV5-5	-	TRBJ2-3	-	CASSPQFADTQYF	TGTGCCAGCAGCCCCCAGTTCGCAGATACGCAGTATTTT